The subject of this entry is one T cell receptor (beta chain). Only in-frame clones appear in the TCRdb table, and some are missing; sequencing was by immunoSEQ multiplex PCR. The data show approximately 140,000 clones, 85% to 90% seen once. Participants' reported clinical history set cohort assignment. This record belongs to a study of blood T cell repertoires in COVID-19. Whole-study context: From the United States, Italy and Spain came samples of acute and convalescent COVID-19.

The CDR3 extends over 14 amino acids. The J segment lost 0 bases and the V segment lost 4 bases, leaving 2 bases of the junction unmatched. Germline V gene sequence: CDR1 MDHEN, CDR2 SYDVKM. The J gene is TRBJ1-1, the V gene TRBV28; the match to TRBD1 covers 7 bases. This TCR was sampled from a woman in her twenties or thirties with acute COVID-19. Sequencing was done on a sample of PBMCs or T cells enriched from blood (not recorded which). CDR3 coding DNA: TGTGCCAGCAGTTCGGGACAGATGAACACTGAAGCTTTCTTT. The encoded protein is CASSSGQMNTEAFF. Complete variable domain (other parts from reference TRBV28 and TRBJ1-1): DVKVTQSSRYLVKRTGEKVFLECVQDMDHENMFWYRQDPGLGLRLIYFSYDVKMKEKGDIPEGYSVSREKKERFSLILESASTNQTSMYLCASSSGQMNTEAFFGQGTRLTVV.